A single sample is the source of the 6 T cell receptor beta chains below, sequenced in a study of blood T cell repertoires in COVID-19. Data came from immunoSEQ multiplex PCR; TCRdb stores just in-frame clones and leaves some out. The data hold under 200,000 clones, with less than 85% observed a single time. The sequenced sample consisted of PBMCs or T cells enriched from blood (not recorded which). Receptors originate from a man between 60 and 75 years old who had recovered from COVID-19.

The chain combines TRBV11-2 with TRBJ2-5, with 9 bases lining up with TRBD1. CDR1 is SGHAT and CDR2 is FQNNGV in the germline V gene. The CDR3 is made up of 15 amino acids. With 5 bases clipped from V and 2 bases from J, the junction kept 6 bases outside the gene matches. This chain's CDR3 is CASSLGQGRQETQYF. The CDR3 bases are TGTGCCAGCAGCCTAGGACAGGGGAGACAAGAGACCCAGTACTTC.

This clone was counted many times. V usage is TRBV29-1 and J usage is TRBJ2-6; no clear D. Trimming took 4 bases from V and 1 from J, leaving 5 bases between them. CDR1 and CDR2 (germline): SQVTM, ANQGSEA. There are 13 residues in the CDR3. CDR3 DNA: TGCAGCGTTGCCCCATCTGGGGCCAACGTCCTGACTTTC. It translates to CSVAPSGANVLTF.

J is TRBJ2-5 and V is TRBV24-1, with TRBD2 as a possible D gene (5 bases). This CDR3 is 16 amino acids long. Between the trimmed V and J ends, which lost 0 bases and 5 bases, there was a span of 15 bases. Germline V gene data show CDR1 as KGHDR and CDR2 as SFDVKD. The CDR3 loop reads CATSDLEGETRETQYF. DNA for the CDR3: TGTGCCACCAGTGATTTGGAGGGTGAGACTCGGGAGACCCAGTACTTC.

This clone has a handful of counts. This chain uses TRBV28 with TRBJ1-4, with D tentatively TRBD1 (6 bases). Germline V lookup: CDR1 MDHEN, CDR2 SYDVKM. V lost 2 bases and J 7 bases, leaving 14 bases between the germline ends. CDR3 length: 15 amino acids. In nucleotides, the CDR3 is TGTGCCAGCAGTTTAGGCGGGGGGGCAAGTGAAAAACTGTTTTTT. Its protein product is CASSLGGGASEKLFF.

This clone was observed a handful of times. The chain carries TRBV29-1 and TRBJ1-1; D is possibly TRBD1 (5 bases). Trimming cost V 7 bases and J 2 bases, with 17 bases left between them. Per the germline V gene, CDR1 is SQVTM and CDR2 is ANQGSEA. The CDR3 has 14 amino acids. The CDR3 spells CSAGQTDRNTEAFF. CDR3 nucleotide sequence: TGCAGCGCTGGACAAACTGACAGAAACACTGAAGCTTTCTTT.

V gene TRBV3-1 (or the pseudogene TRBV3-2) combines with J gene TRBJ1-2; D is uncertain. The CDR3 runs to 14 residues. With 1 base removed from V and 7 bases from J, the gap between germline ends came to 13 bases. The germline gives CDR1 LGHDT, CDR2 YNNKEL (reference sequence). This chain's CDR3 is CASSQVEQSAGYTF. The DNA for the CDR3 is TGTGCCAGCAGCCAAGTCGAACAGTCCGCTGGCTACACCTTC.